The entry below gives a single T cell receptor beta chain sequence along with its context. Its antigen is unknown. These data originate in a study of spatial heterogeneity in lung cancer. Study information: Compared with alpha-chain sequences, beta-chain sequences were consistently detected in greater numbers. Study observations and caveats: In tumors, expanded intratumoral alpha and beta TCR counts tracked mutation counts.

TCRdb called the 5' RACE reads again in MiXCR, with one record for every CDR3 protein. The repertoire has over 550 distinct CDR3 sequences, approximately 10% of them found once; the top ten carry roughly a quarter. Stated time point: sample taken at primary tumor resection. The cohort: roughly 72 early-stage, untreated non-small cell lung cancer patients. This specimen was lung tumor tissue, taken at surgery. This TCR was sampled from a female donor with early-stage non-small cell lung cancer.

CDR3 region: CASSFGRENIQYF. CDR3 nucleotide sequence: TGTGCCAGCAGTTTCGGCAGGGAAAACATTCAGTACTTC. V and J are TRBV6-5 and TRBJ2-4; weak D call: TRBD1 (5 bases). Germline CDR1 reads MNHEY; CDR2 reads SVGAGI. V was cut by 4 bases and J by 5 bases, with 9 bases left in between. This CDR3 contains 13 residues.